Below are 17 T cell receptor beta chains sequenced from a single sample in a study of blood T cell repertoires in COVID-19. Assay: immunoSEQ multiplex PCR; the TCRdb copy retains only in-frame clones and omits some. This table has just over 300,000 clones, roughly 86% appearing once. Sequenced input: peripheral blood. These receptors came from a woman aged 25 to 39 with COVID-19, enrolled during active disease.

The chain recombines TRBV9 with TRBJ2-3; 7 bases fit TRBD1. The CDR3 consists of 13 residues. CDR1 is SGDLS and CDR2 is YYNGEE in the germline V gene. With 4 bases clipped from V and 4 bases from J, the junction kept 3 bases outside the gene matches. CDR3 sequence: CASSRGLPDTQYF. In DNA form, the CDR3 reads TGTGCCAGCAGCAGGGGGCTCCCAGATACGCAGTATTTT.

The V and J genes are TRBV12-5 and TRBJ2-6; 7 bases fit TRBD2. CDR1 LGHNT and CDR2 FRNRAP come from the germline V gene. J was trimmed by 0 bases and V by 9 bases; bases with no gene match: 5. This CDR3 spans 15 amino acids. This chain's CDR3 is CARGGFHSGANVLTF. DNA of the CDR3: TGTGCTAGGGGAGGGTTTCACTCTGGGGCCAACGTCCTGACTTTC. Variable domain in full (rest from reference TRBV12-5 and TRBJ2-6): DARVTQTPRHKVTEMGQEVTMRCQPILGHNTVFWYRQTMMQGLELLAYFRNRAPLDDSGMPKDRFSAEMPDATLATLKIQPSEPRDSAVYFCARGGFHSGANVLTFGAGSRLTVL.

This chain links TRBV5-1 with TRBJ2-1; 11 nucleotides match TRBD1. The CDR3 runs to 15 residues. Per the germline V gene, CDR1 is SGHRS and CDR2 is YFSETQ. The trim removed 3 bases at V and 7 bases at J, leaving 6 bases unmatched. The CDR3 coding sequence is TGCGCCAGCAGCTCCGGACAGGGGGCGAAAAATGAGCAGTTCTTC. This codes for CASSSGQGAKNEQFF.

The V gene is TRBV9, the J gene TRBJ2-1; D may be TRBD1 (6 bases). CDR1 and CDR2 from the germline V gene are SGDLS and YYNGEE. V shed 3 bases and J shed 9 bases, with 13 bases lying between them. The CDR3 totals 13 residues. The CDR3 bases are TGTGCCAGCAGCGCGACAGGTCGGGGTGAGCAGTTCTTC. Encoded protein: CASSATGRGEQFF.

DNA of the CDR3: TGTGCCAGCAGTCCTAGGGGGCTAGGAGAAAAACTGTTTTTT. This codes for CASSPRGLGEKLFF. V usage is TRBV27 and J usage is TRBJ1-4; 7 bases agree with TRBD1. This CDR3 spans 14 amino acids. V shed 5 bases and J 8 bases; nucleotides not matched to a gene: 8. Germline values: CDR1 MNHEY, CDR2 SMNVEV (reference sequence).

This clone was found a few times. The rearrangement links TRBV19 to TRBJ1-5, with D tentatively TRBD1 (6 bases). The germline V gene encodes CDR1 LNHDA and CDR2 SQIVND (reference sequence). The V and J ends lost 4 bases and 11 bases respectively, with 15 bases between them. The CDR3 is 13 residues long. CDR3 in DNA: TGTGCCAGTAGTACCGGACGGACAGAAACCCAGCATTTT. The encoded protein is CASSTGRTETQHF.

This clone was observed once. This chain uses TRBV7-2 with TRBJ2-1, with 8 bases lining up with TRBD2. V shed 5 bases, J shed 4 bases, and the junction held 10 bases outside the gene matches. The CDR3 has 16 amino acids. Looked up from germline, CDR1 is SGHTA and CDR2 is FQGNSA. CDR3 residues: CASSPIEAGGYNEQFF. CDR3 nucleotide sequence: TGTGCCAGCAGCCCGATCGAGGCGGGAGGTTACAATGAGCAGTTCTTC.

The rearrangement uses TRBV28 and TRBJ2-2; 8 nucleotides align to TRBD2. Trimming cost V 7 bases and J 4 bases; bases outside gene matches: 8. The CDR3 contains 15 residues. CDR1 is MDHEN, CDR2 SYDVKM, per germline. This CDR3 is CASIPGGAGTGELFF. The CDR3 bases are TGTGCCAGCATCCCCGGGGGGGCCGGCACCGGGGAGCTGTTTTTT.

This chain connects TRBV12-3 or TRBV12-4 to TRBJ1-1; 9 bases agree with TRBD1. The V gene end was trimmed by 3 bases and the J gene end by 5 bases; junction bases not matched to a gene: 1. The CDR3 totals 13 residues. In DNA form, the CDR3 reads TGTGCCAGCAGTTTCGACAGGGGGACTGAAGCTTTCTTT. Protein sequence: CASSFDRGTEAFF.

V gene TRBV6-5 combines with J gene TRBJ2-1; 10 bases agree with TRBD1. With V trimmed by 6 bases and J by 7 bases, 0 bases remained unmatched. The CDR3 runs 12 residues. Germline V gives CDR1 MNHEY, CDR2 SVGAGI. The CDR3 loop reads CASRGQGNEQFF. CDR3 DNA: TGTGCCAGCAGGGGACAGGGGAATGAGCAGTTCTTC.

The J gene is TRBJ1-1, the V gene TRBV18; D gene uncertain. Per germline, CDR1 KGHSH and CDR2 LQKENI. V lost 3 bases and J 0 bases, leaving 11 bases between the germline ends. The CDR3 is 15 residues long. This CDR3 is CASSPTLAMNTEAFF. The DNA of the CDR3 is TGTGCCAGCTCACCGACTTTGGCTATGAACACTGAAGCTTTCTTT.

The V call is TRBV19, the J call TRBJ2-1; D possibly corresponds to TRBD2 (5 bases). V was clipped by 5 bases and J by 0 bases, with 14 bases between them. Germline V lookup: CDR1 LNHDA, CDR2 SQIVND (reference sequence). The CDR3 totals 16 residues. This CDR3 reads CASSLLSVSSYNEQFF. In DNA, the CDR3 is TGTGCCAGTAGTTTGCTTAGCGTTAGCTCCTACAATGAGCAGTTCTTC.

The rearrangement links TRBV5-5 to TRBJ1-1, with D unresolved. The germline V gene has CDR1 SGHKS and CDR2 YYEKEE (reference sequence). This CDR3 comprises 14 residues. Deletions cut 3 bases from V and 4 bases from J, with 13 bases between. The DNA of the CDR3 is TGTGCCAGCAGCTGGGCGGCAGGAGGCACTGAAGCTTTCTTT. This sequence encodes CASSWAAGGTEAFF.

The sample holds one count of this clone. The chain joins TRBV6-6 to TRBJ1-3; a weak D match, TRBD1 (6 bases). Germline V lookup: CDR1 MNHNY, CDR2 SVGAGI (reference sequence). Trimming stripped 10 bases from V and 0 bases from J, with 16 bases between. The CDR3 spans 15 residues. CDR3 sequence reads: CATRQVLGSGNTIYF. The CDR3 coding sequence is TGTGCCACCAGACAGGTTTTAGGCTCTGGAAACACCATATATTTT.

The chain combines TRBV12-3 or TRBV12-4 with TRBJ1-4; no reliable D call. The CDR3 is made up of 13 amino acids. V was cut by 2 bases and J by 8 bases, with 9 bases left in between. The CDR3, as DNA: TGTGCCAGCAGTTTAACCGTGGAGGAAAAACTGTTTTTT. Translated: CASSLTVEEKLFF.

V and J are TRBV5-1 and TRBJ1-1; D may be TRBD1 (5 bases). This CDR3 has 13 amino acids. Per the germline V gene, CDR1 is SGHRS and CDR2 is YFSETQ. Between the trimmed V and J ends, which lost 4 bases and 4 bases, there was a span of 11 bases. CDR3 coding DNA: TGCGCCAGCAGCGACAGAGCGGGCACTGAAGCTTTCTTT. This translates into CASSDRAGTEAFF.

The V gene is TRBV7-2, the J gene TRBJ1-6; D might be TRBD1 (6 bases). V was trimmed by 5 bases and J by 7 bases, leaving 21 bases between them. This CDR3 comprises 17 residues. Per the germline V gene, CDR1 is SGHTA and CDR2 is FQGNSA. The CDR3 coding sequence is TGTGCCAGCAGCGAAACAACCGGGACACGGACCAATTCACCCCTCCACTTT. It encodes CASSETTGTRTNSPLHF.